This T cell receptor (beta chain) is drawn from a study of beta chain features in type 1 diabetes. The study, taken as a whole, reports: Comparison showed that naive, central memory and Treg TCRB repertoires appeared more similar among patients than among healthy donors.

Comments on this clone: What it recognizes is unknown.

Sorting of CD4+ naive, central memory, regulatory and stem cell-like memory cells was performed via CD45RO/CCR7/CD25/CD127/CD95/CD27. The purity of all sorted populations exceeded 95%. TCRB transcripts that were expressed got sequenced, as all of the isolated RNA had been reverse transcribed. Profiling relied on immunoSEQ multiplex PCR, and the TCRdb table lists in-frame clones only, not all of them. The data hold hundreds of thousands of clones, with less than 15% observed a single time. The CDR3 runs 15 residues. Trimming cost V 2 bases and J 0 bases, with 9 bases left between them. CDR1 is SGDLS, CDR2 YYNGEE, per germline.

This sequence was found in a man aged 25-45 years in good health. Sequencing used central memory CD4+ T cells from blood. This chain connects TRBV9 to TRBJ2-1, with D possibly matching TRBD1 (6 bases). CDR3 DNA sequence: TGTGCCAGCAGCGTGACAGGAGGCTCCTACAATGAGCAGTTCTTC. This codes for CASSVTGGSYNEQFF.